The 21 T cell receptor beta chains below were found in one sample sequenced in a study of OX40 agonist ivuxolimab in advanced cancers. Generated by immunoSEQ multiplex PCR, the TCRdb table keeps only in-frame clones and is missing some. The table records about 81,000 clones, 85% to 95% of them present only once. Source: CD4+ or CD8+ T cells sorted from blood, taken in a trial of the OX40 agonist ivuxolimab. The receptors were sampled from an adult with an advanced solid tumor such as melanoma, head and neck, liver or kidney cancer.

V and J are TRBV5-5 and TRBJ1-1; D perhaps matches TRBD1 (6 bases). CDR1 and CDR2 from the germline V gene are SGHKS and YYEKEE (reference sequence). With 4 bases removed from V and 8 bases from J, the gap between germline ends came to 12 bases. The CDR3 loop spans 12 amino acids. CDR3 loop: CASSPGVPEAFF. CDR3 bases: TGTGCCAGCAGCCCAGGGGTTCCCGAAGCTTTCTTT.

The chain uses TRBV18 and TRBJ1-5, with D maybe TRBD1 (5 bases). The germline CDR1 and CDR2 sequences are KGHSH and LQKENI. V was clipped by 2 bases and J by 0 bases, with 17 bases between them. The CDR3 extends over 18 amino acids. The CDR3 DNA reads TGTGCCAGCTCACCAGAGATTCTCACAGGCAATAGCAATCAGCCCCAGCATTTT. This encodes CASSPEILTGNSNQPQHF.

V gene TRBV5-1 combines with J gene TRBJ1-1; 9 bases are a match to TRBD1. Trimming took 0 bases from V and 5 from J; bases not matched to a gene: 2. Germline V gene data show CDR1 as SGHRS and CDR2 as YFSETQ. CDR3 length: 14 amino acids. The CDR3 DNA sequence: TGCGCCAGCAGCTTGGACAGGGGGCAGACTGAAGCTTTCTTT. Its protein is CASSLDRGQTEAFF. Full variable domain (rest looked up from reference TRBV5-1 and TRBJ1-1): KAGVTQTPRYLIKTRGQQVTLSCSPISGHRSVSWYQQTPGQGLQFLFEYFSETQRNKGNFPGRFSGRQFSNSRSEMNVSTLELGDSALYLCASSLDRGQTEAFFGQGTRLTVV.

The chain employs TRBV10-3 and TRBJ2-2, with D possibly called TRBD1 or TRBD2 (6 bases each). V gave up 3 bases and J gave up 3 bases, with 17 bases separating them. This CDR3 is 17 amino acids long. Germline assignment: CDR1 ENHRY and CDR2 SYGVKD. The CDR3 DNA reads as TGTGCCATCAGTGATTACGTTTACAGGGAGGACACCGGGGAGCTGTTTTTT. Protein: CAISDYVYREDTGELFF.

The rearrangement uses TRBV19 and TRBJ2-1; 8 bases fit TRBD1. The CDR3 is 15 residues long. After removal of 5 bases from V and 3 bases from J, the junction contained 6 bases not matched to a gene. CDR1 and CDR2 from the germline V gene are LNHDA and SQIVND (reference sequence). CDR3 sequence: CASSLGTGSYNEQFF. The CDR3 DNA sequence: TGTGCCAGTAGTCTCGGGACAGGAAGCTACAATGAGCAGTTCTTC.

The count of this clone is one. The chain uses TRBV15 and TRBJ1-2; 11 nucleotides line up with TRBD1. Per germline, CDR1 LNHNV and CDR2 YYDKDF (reference sequence). Trimming removed 5 bases from V and 8 bases from J; junction bases left unmatched: 7. The CDR3 runs 14 residues. The CDR3, as DNA: TGTGCCACCAGCGAGGACAGGGGGCCGCAGGGCTACACCTTC. Translated, it gives CATSEDRGPQGYTF.

A single count supports this clone. The chain links TRBV15 to TRBJ2-1; TRBD2 agrees at 8 bases. The CDR3 is made up of 15 amino acids. V lost 3 bases to trimming and J lost 8 bases; unmatched junction nucleotides: 9. Germline V gene lookup returns CDR1 LNHNV and CDR2 YYDKDF (reference sequence). The CDR3 spells CATSSNPGLVHEQFF. For the CDR3, the DNA is TGTGCCACCAGCAGTAATCCGGGACTAGTCCATGAGCAGTTCTTC.

This clone was recorded only once. The genes are TRBV9 and TRBJ1-1, with 8 bases identical to TRBD1. The V gene end was trimmed by 3 bases and the J gene end by 5 bases; junction bases not matched to a gene: 6. The CDR3 runs 14 residues. Germline assignment: CDR1 SGDLS and CDR2 YYNGEE. The chain's CDR3 is CASSAYTGGTEAFF. The CDR3 DNA sequence: TGTGCCAGCAGCGCTTACACAGGGGGGACTGAAGCTTTCTTT.

The rearrangement links TRBV27 to TRBJ2-7; TRBD1 agrees at 9 bases. Germline CDR1 reads MNHEY; CDR2 reads SMNVEV (reference sequence). With V trimmed by 10 bases and J by 1 base, 11 bases remained unmatched. This CDR3 spans 15 amino acids. The CDR3 reads CATRIAGTGSYEQYF. DNA for the CDR3: TGTGCCACCCGGATTGCCGGGACAGGGTCCTACGAGCAGTACTTC.

The CDR3 bases are TGTGCCAGCAGCTTAATCCCTGCCTTGGAGGAGCAGTACTTC. Its translation is CASSLIPALEEQYF. The rearrangement links TRBV11-2 to TRBJ2-7; D gene uncertain. V was shortened by 2 bases and J by 7 bases, with 15 bases between the two germline ends. Germline CDR1 SGHAT, CDR2 FQNNGV. This CDR3 is built from 14 residues.

The V gene is TRBV28, the J gene TRBJ1-1; tentatively, D is TRBD1 (6 bases). CDR1 is MDHEN, CDR2 SYDVKM, per germline. There are 13 residues in the CDR3. The V and J ends lost 8 bases and 1 base respectively, with 11 bases between them. Written as DNA, the CDR3 is TGTGCCAGCCGGACAGTACGGAACACTGAAGCTTTCTTT. Protein: CASRTVRNTEAFF.

This chain uses TRBV28 with TRBJ2-5, with TRBD2 identical over 7 bases. CDR1 is MDHEN and CDR2 is SYDVKM in the germline V gene. V lost 5 bases and J lost 4; bases outside the gene matches: 4. The CDR3 is 13 residues long. The CDR3 loop is CASSTGLGETQYF. The CDR3 DNA sequence: TGTGCCAGCAGTACCGGACTAGGAGAGACCCAGTACTTC.

This sequence joins TRBV6-1 and TRBJ1-4, with D perhaps matching TRBD1 (6 bases). CDR3 length: 13 residues. V was cut by 3 bases and J by 6 bases, with 8 bases left in between. Per the germline V gene, CDR1 is MNHNS and CDR2 is SASEGT. The CDR3 sequence: CASSEGAHEKLFF. CDR3 in DNA: TGTGCCAGCAGTGAGGGGGCGCATGAAAAACTGTTTTTT.

For this clone: Other DNA sequences of this sample code for an identical CDR3. This chain links TRBV4-3 with TRBJ2-7; 9 nucleotides line up with TRBD1. The J segment lost 1 base and the V segment lost 0 bases, leaving 4 bases of the junction unmatched. Per germline, CDR1 LGHNA and CDR2 YSLEER. The CDR3 spans 16 residues. The CDR3 loop reads CASSQDTGQGSYEQYF. CDR3 in DNA: TGCGCCAGCAGCCAAGATACGGGACAGGGATCCTACGAGCAGTACTTC.

V is TRBV5-5 and J is TRBJ1-4; tentative D call: TRBD1 (5 bases). From germline, CDR1 is SGHKS and CDR2 YYEKEE (reference sequence). Trimming removed 6 bases from V and 7 bases from J, with 16 bases in between. CDR3 length equals 14 residues. CDR3 nucleotide sequence: TGTGCCAGCACCGTCCCCGGGACGGCTGAAAAACTGTTTTTT. This encodes CASTVPGTAEKLFF.

The chain recombines TRBV5-1 with TRBJ2-7; either TRBD1 or TRBD2 may supply D (5 bases each). With 0 bases removed from V and 7 bases from J, the gap between germline ends came to 11 bases. Germline values: CDR1 SGHRS, CDR2 YFSETQ. CDR3 size: 13 residues. The chain's CDR3 is CASSLVGPQEQYF. Here the CDR3 DNA reads TGCGCCAGCAGCTTGGTGGGACCCCAAGAGCAGTACTTC.

The count of this clone is one. This chain uses TRBV5-6 with TRBJ1-1; D is undetermined. This CDR3 comprises 12 residues. Germline CDR1 and CDR2: SGHDT and YYEEEE. V was cut by 3 bases and J by 4 bases, with 7 bases left in between. This CDR3 is CASSSLSTEAFF. The CDR3 region has the DNA TGTGCCAGCAGCTCCCTTTCCACTGAAGCTTTCTTT.

The genes are TRBV6-5 and TRBJ1-5, with D unresolved. CDR3 size: 14 residues. V dropped 6 bases and J dropped 1 base, with 10 bases sitting between them. Per germline, CDR1 MNHEY and CDR2 SVGAGI. CDR3 sequence (DNA): TGTGCCAGCAGGCTGGACGCCAGCAATCAGCCCCAGCATTTT. This codes for CASRLDASNQPQHF.

The CDR3: CASSQGAVDIQYF. The CDR3 region has the DNA TGCGCCAGCAGCCAAGGGGCCGTTGACATTCAGTACTTC. V gene TRBV4-1 combines with J gene TRBJ2-4; D not certain. Germline V lookup: CDR1 MGHRA, CDR2 YSYEKL. The CDR3 totals 13 residues. V was trimmed by 1 base and J by 8 bases, leaving 9 bases between them.

V and J are TRBV4-1 and TRBJ2-7; 10 bases line up with TRBD2. V lost 6 bases to trimming and J lost 1 base; unmatched junction nucleotides: 3. This CDR3 has 14 amino acids. Germline CDR1 MGHRA, CDR2 YSYEKL. The CDR3, as DNA: TGCGCCAGCAGTTCTAGCGGGAGTTCCTACGAGCAGTACTTC. This sequence encodes CASSSSGSSYEQYF.

The V call is TRBV7-2, the J call TRBJ1-2; D unclear. Trimming shortened V by 5 bases and J by 4 bases, and 14 bases separated the two germline ends. This CDR3 is 14 amino acids long. Germline lookup yields CDR1 SGHTA and CDR2 FQGNSA. In DNA form, the CDR3 reads TGTGCCAGCAGCCGGTGGGGTGAGGGCTATGGCTACACCTTC. It specifies CASSRWGEGYGYTF.